Below are 11 T cell receptor beta chains sequenced from a single sample in a study of cytomegalovirus exposure and HLA in healthy donors. The PCR had 60 Vbeta and 13 Jbeta primers. The protocol was immunoSEQ multiplex PCR, while the TCRdb copy is restricted to in-frame clones and leaves out a portion. The table includes under 110,000 clones, roughly four fifths detected once. Sequencing was carried out using PBMCs. The receptors here all came from a man aged 45 to 65 in good health and CMV-seronegative.

The V gene is TRBV30, the J gene TRBJ1-3, with D possibly TRBD1 on 6 matching bases. The CDR3 has 15 amino acids. CDR1 and CDR2 (germline): GTSNPN, SVGIG (reference sequence). V gave up 2 bases and J gave up 0 bases, with 11 bases separating them. CDR3 loop: CAWSPGHSSGNTIYF. The CDR3 DNA is TGTGCCTGGAGTCCGGGACACAGCTCTGGAAACACCATATATTTT.

V is TRBV19 and J is TRBJ2-7; the D is unclear. The V gene lost 4 bases and the J gene lost 6 bases, with 13 bases spanning the gap. The CDR3 runs to 13 residues. Germline lookup yields CDR1 LNHDA and CDR2 SQIVND (reference sequence). The CDR3 DNA sequence: TGTGCCAGTAGTACCTTTAGCACGAGCGAGCAGTACTTC. Protein: CASSTFSTSEQYF.

The chain couples TRBV5-4 to TRBJ2-5, with unresolved D. CDR1 is SGHNT and CDR2 is YYREEE in the germline V gene (reference sequence). V was trimmed by 2 bases and J by 5 bases, leaving 10 bases between them. This CDR3 comprises 13 residues. CDR3 region: CASSFFTRETQYF. The CDR3 DNA reads as TGTGCCAGCAGCTTCTTCACGAGGGAGACCCAGTACTTC.

The chain recombines TRBV18 with TRBJ1-2, with 7 bases that match TRBD1. V shed 3 bases and J 5 bases; nucleotides not matched to a gene: 3. The CDR3 sequence is 13 residues long. Germline V gene data show CDR1 as KGHSH and CDR2 as LQKENI. CDR3 amino acids: CASSPGQKYGYTF. The CDR3 DNA is TGTGCCAGCTCACCGGGACAGAAGTATGGCTACACCTTC.

DNA for the CDR3: TGTGCCAGCAGCTTTGCGGGAGACCGGATTAGGGGCTACACCTTC. It specifies CASSFAGDRIRGYTF. V gene TRBV7-9 combines with J gene TRBJ1-2; D gene uncertain. The CDR3 spans 15 residues. Between the trimmed V and J ends, which lost 3 bases and 8 bases, there was a span of 19 bases. Germline values: CDR1 SEHNR, CDR2 FQNEAQ (reference sequence).

The genes are TRBV19 and TRBJ2-6; 10 bases agree with TRBD1. The CDR3 spans 18 residues. The germline CDR1 and CDR2 sequences are LNHDA and SQIVND (reference sequence). V was pared by 5 bases and J by 0 bases, with 7 bases of the junction left unmatched. CDR3 loop: CASSSWDRGNSGANVLTF. CDR3 bases: TGTGCCAGTAGTTCCTGGGACAGGGGTAACTCTGGGGCCAACGTCCTGACTTTC.

The J gene is TRBJ1-1, the V gene TRBV7-3; 9 bases are a match to TRBD1. With V trimmed by 6 bases and J by 2 bases, 4 bases remained unmatched. Germline CDR1 reads SGHTA; CDR2 reads FQGTGA. The CDR3 is made up of 14 amino acids. The CDR3 loop reads CASSRQGGNTEAFF. The CDR3 region has the DNA TGTGCCAGCAGTCGACAGGGGGGAAACACTGAAGCTTTCTTT.

This chain joins TRBV7-9 and TRBJ2-5, with D perhaps matching TRBD1 (6 bases). The length of the CDR3 is 14 residues. The V gene lost 6 bases and the J gene lost 4 bases, with 15 bases spanning the gap. Per germline, CDR1 SEHNR and CDR2 FQNEAQ (reference sequence). The chain's CDR3 is CASSRTGNGETQYF. CDR3 sequence (DNA): TGTGCCAGCAGTAGAACAGGGAACGGAGAGACCCAGTACTTC.

The gene calls are TRBV10-3 and TRBJ1-5; D is perhaps TRBD1 (5 bases). The V end lost 6 bases, the J end lost 1 base, and 13 bases lay between the germline ends. In germline, CDR1 is ENHRY, CDR2 SYGVKD. This CDR3 is 15 amino acids long. The CDR3 region has the DNA TGTGCCATCAGCCCTTCGGGGGGAAGCAATCAGCCCCAGCATTTT. Residues: CAISPSGGSNQPQHF.

V is TRBV2 and J is TRBJ1-1; D gene ambiguous. The germline V and J ends were trimmed by 7 bases and 3 bases, with 12 bases remaining between them. Looked up from germline, CDR1 is SNHLY and CDR2 is FYNNEI. This CDR3 has 13 residues. This chain's CDR3 is CASIGVVYTEAFF. CDR3 DNA sequence: TGTGCCAGCATCGGAGTCGTGTACACTGAAGCTTTCTTT.

This clone was observed a few times. The gene calls are TRBV5-1 and TRBJ1-4, with 7 positions matching TRBD1. Germline V CDR1 and CDR2: SGHRS, YFSETQ. J gave up 8 bases and V 0 bases, and 4 bases lay outside the gene matches. The CDR3 covers 14 residues. CDR3 protein: CASSLVQGDEKLFF. CDR3 bases: TGCGCCAGCAGCTTGGTGCAGGGGGACGAAAAACTGTTTTTT.